This T cell receptor (beta chain) was sequenced during a study of cytomegalovirus exposure and HLA in healthy donors. Study-wide points: CMV serostatus stood as the only immune exposure information on hand.

Note on this clone: The antigen remains unidentified.

Both 60 Vbeta primers and 13 Jbeta primers went into the PCR. The method was immunoSEQ multiplex PCR; TCRdb's version includes in-frame clones alone and lacks a portion of them. The sample lists around 150,000 clones, 70% to 80% occurring once. This CDR3 is built from 13 residues. Germline V gives CDR1 SGHTA, CDR2 FQGTGA. Trimming removed 8 bases from V and 5 bases from J, with 15 bases in between. The clonotype comes from a man in his forties or fifties in good health and CMV-seropositive. Sequencing input: PBMCs. The chain links TRBV7-3 to TRBJ1-2; possibly TRBD1 for D (5 bases). The CDR3 region is CASGQSGTYGYTF. CDR3 DNA: TGTGCCAGCGGGCAGTCAGGGACTTATGGCTACACCTTC.